This TCR beta chain derives from a study of spatial heterogeneity in lung cancer. The overall study: Alpha-chain detections were consistently fewer than beta-chain detections among the sequences. Notes on the study in general: In tumors, expanded intratumoral alpha and beta TCR counts tracked mutation counts.

All TCR cDNA molecules were individually tagged with a unique molecular identifier. TCRdb reprocessed the 5' RACE reads with MiXCR, giving one entry per CDR3 protein. The sample consists of some 9,800 distinct CDR3 sequences, 5.5% to 7.5% of them appearing once. This clonotype was picked up many times. The antigen remains unidentified. Being off target in a library aimed at alpha chains, this beta chain has a size of little meaning. CDR1 is DFQATT and CDR2 is SNEGSKA in the germline V gene (reference sequence). The CDR3 covers 11 residues. V lost 5 bases and J 3 bases, leaving 8 bases between the germline ends. Time point denoted: sample taken at primary tumor resection. Samples were donated by 72 untreated early-stage non-small cell lung cancer patients. The sequenced material consisted of unsorted whole RNA from tumor, nontumor lung or frozen PBMC.

This receptor was taken from a male donor with early-stage non-small cell lung cancer. The chain uses TRBV20-1 and TRBJ2-7; D perhaps matches TRBD1 (5 bases). The source material was lung tumor tissue, sampled at surgery. The CDR3 reads CSACDSYEQYF. CDR3 DNA: TGCAGTGCTTGTGACAGCTACGAGCAGTACTTC.